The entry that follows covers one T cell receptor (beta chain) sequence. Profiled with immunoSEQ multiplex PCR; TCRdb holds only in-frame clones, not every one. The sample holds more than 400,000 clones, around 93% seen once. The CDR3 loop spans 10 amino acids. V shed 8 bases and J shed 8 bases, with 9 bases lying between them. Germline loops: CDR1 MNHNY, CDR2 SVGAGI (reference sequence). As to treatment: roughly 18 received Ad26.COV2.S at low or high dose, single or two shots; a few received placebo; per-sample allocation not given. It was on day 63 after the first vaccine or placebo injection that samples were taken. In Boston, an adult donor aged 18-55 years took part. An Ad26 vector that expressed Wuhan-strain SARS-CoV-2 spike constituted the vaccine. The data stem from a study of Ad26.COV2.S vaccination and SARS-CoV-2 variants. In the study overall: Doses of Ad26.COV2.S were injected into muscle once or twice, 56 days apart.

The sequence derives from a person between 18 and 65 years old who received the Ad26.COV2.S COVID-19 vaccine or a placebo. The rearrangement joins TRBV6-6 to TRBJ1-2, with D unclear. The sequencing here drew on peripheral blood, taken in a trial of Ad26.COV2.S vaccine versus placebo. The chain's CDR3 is CASGTGGYTF. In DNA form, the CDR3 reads TGTGCCAGCGGAACGGGCGGCTACACCTTC.